The 10 T cell receptor beta chains below come from one sample, sequenced in a study of cytomegalovirus exposure and HLA in healthy donors. PCR was performed using 60 Vbeta and 13 Jbeta primers. This table comes from immunoSEQ multiplex PCR, and its TCRdb copy is limited to in-frame clones, with some not included. The profile shows about 120,000 clones, roughly 66% of them singletons. Sequencing used PBMCs. These receptors were obtained from a man aged 18 to 35 in good health and CMV-seronegative.

V is TRBV7-6 and J is TRBJ2-1; the match to TRBD1 covers 7 bases. Germline trimming cut 5 bases from V and 7 bases from J; bases unmatched to any gene: 14. In germline, CDR1 is SGHVS, CDR2 FNYEAQ. CDR3 length: 16 residues. The CDR3 protein is CASSARQGEVGNEQFF. The CDR3 nucleotides read TGTGCCAGCAGCGCGAGACAGGGAGAGGTTGGTAATGAGCAGTTCTTC.

V gene TRBV5-4 combines with J gene TRBJ2-1; tentatively, D is TRBD1 (5 bases). Germline CDR1 SGHNT, CDR2 YYREEE (reference sequence). CDR3 length: 13 residues. V lost 4 bases to trimming and J lost 5 bases, with 10 bases between them. The CDR3 region has the DNA TGTGCCAGCAGCCCCGGACAAAACAATGAGCAGTTCTTC. Translated, it gives CASSPGQNNEQFF.

The chain uses TRBV28 and TRBJ1-2, with a weak D call TRBD1 (6 bases). The CDR3 runs to 12 residues. Trimming removed 7 bases from V and 4 bases from J, with 10 bases in between. Germline V lookup: CDR1 MDHEN, CDR2 SYDVKM. The CDR3 reads CASTRGGYGYTF. CDR3 sequence (DNA): TGTGCCAGCACGAGGGGGGGCTATGGCTACACCTTC.

The chain uses TRBV28 and TRBJ2-7; 7 bases agree with TRBD1. Unmatched junction bases numbered 14, after V lost 3 bases and J lost 0 bases. The CDR3 loop spans 18 amino acids. Germline V gene lookup returns CDR1 MDHEN and CDR2 SYDVKM. The CDR3 here is CASSFPLVLRGSSYEQYF. The DNA of the CDR3 is TGTGCCAGCAGTTTTCCCCTGGTCCTCAGGGGGAGCTCCTACGAGCAGTACTTC. Based on the CDR3 plus reference TRBV28 and TRBJ2-7, the full variable domain is DVKVTQSSRYLVKRTGEKVFLECVQDMDHENMFWYRQDPGLGLRLIYFSYDVKMKEKGDIPEGYSVSREKKERFSLILESASTNQTSMYLCASSFPLVLRGSSYEQYFGPGTRLTVT.

The chain joins TRBV7-9 to TRBJ2-3; 10 nucleotides agree with TRBD1. The length of the CDR3 is 16 residues. Germline trimming cut 4 bases from V and 4 bases from J; bases unmatched to any gene: 8. Germline-derived CDR1 and CDR2 are SEHNR and FQNEAQ (reference sequence). Written as DNA, the CDR3 is TGTGCCAGCAGCTCACCCTCCGGGACAGGGGCAGATACGCAGTATTTT. It codes for CASSSPSGTGADTQYF.

The chain carries TRBV18 and TRBJ2-5; unclear D gene. The CDR3 loop spans 16 amino acids. V was clipped by 6 bases and J by 2 bases, with 19 bases between them. Germline CDR1 KGHSH, CDR2 LQKENI. The CDR3 DNA reads TGTGCCAGCTCGTCTATATACGGCAGCGTACAAGAGACCCAGTACTTC. This encodes CASSSIYGSVQETQYF.

The chain carries TRBV10-3 and TRBJ2-5; 7 positions match TRBD1. From germline, CDR1 is ENHRY and CDR2 SYGVKD. CDR3 length: 14 amino acids. After removal of 6 bases from V and 3 bases from J, the junction contained 7 bases not matched to a gene. CDR3 sequence: CAISTGTAKETQYF. CDR3 in DNA: TGTGCCATCAGCACCGGGACAGCAAAAGAGACCCAGTACTTC.

This clone was counted a few times. The chain has TRBV7-6 and TRBJ1-1; 8 nucleotides agree with TRBD1. The CDR3 contains 16 residues. The germline V gene has CDR1 SGHVS and CDR2 FNYEAQ. Trimming cost V 1 base and J 1 base; bases outside gene matches: 5. The CDR3 region has the DNA TGTGCCAGCAGCTTAGGGCGACAGGGGAAGAACACTGAAGCTTTCTTT. This translates into CASSLGRQGKNTEAFF.

V usage is TRBV19 and J usage is TRBJ1-5, with 7 positions matching TRBD1. With 4 bases clipped from V and 4 bases from J, the junction kept 7 bases outside the gene matches. Germline V gives CDR1 LNHDA, CDR2 SQIVND (reference sequence). This CDR3 is 15 amino acids long. This CDR3 is CASSRQGVGNQPQHF. For the CDR3, the DNA is TGTGCCAGTAGTAGGCAGGGGGTCGGAAATCAGCCCCAGCATTTT.

This sequence joins TRBV2 and TRBJ2-3; 8 bases are a match to TRBD2. The CDR3 is made up of 15 amino acids. Trimming removed 6 bases from V and 2 bases from J; junction bases left unmatched: 7. Per the germline V gene, CDR1 is SNHLY and CDR2 is FYNNEI. CDR3 sequence (DNA): TGTGCCAGCAGGGGCTGGCGGGGGGACACAGATACGCAGTATTTT. Encoded protein: CASRGWRGDTDTQYF.